This T cell receptor (beta chain) stems from a study of blood T cell repertoires in COVID-19 (dated by TCRdb to the early 2020s). For the study in its entirety: Collaborator samples came from the United States, Italy and Spain and covered acute and convalescent phases of COVID-19. The prospective study material was composed of cDNA or gDNA derived from T cells, B-cell-depleted T cells, or PBMCs. Subjects who had been exposed to COVID-19, were actively infected with it, or had recovered from it provided the deeply sampled blood TCRbeta repertoires that made up the dataset. The repertoires were made available in a free public database intended to serve as a resource for research on the immune response to SARS-CoV-2. Samples came from the ongoing ImmuneRACE study (first 160 participants) plus 1,254 subjects from 6 global collaborators. Sample metadata almost always included a de-identified subject ID, COVID-19 status, age in years and sex. Where available, HLA class I and class II types were obtained from metadata supplied by the sample provider rather than from assay-based typing.

Study-level results and caveats: How much clinical and demographic metadata was included differed by source and by participant, and the metadata was provided uncurated.

Participants in the prospective study were aged roughly 18 to 100 years, lived in 20 to 25 United States geographic areas, and enrolled through a virtual design. In the prospective study, cohorts were assigned on the basis of participant-reported clinical history obtained from a screening survey and a study questionnaire. For ImmuneRACE Cohort 3, a participant was defined as recovered based on two consecutive negative NP/OP PCR tests, clearance by a healthcare professional, or resolution of symptoms. In the prospective study, whole blood, serum and a nasopharyngeal or oropharyngeal swab were collected from each participant by mobile phlebotomists. Over an approximately 2-month period, participants in the prospective study had the option of providing additional blood draws and questionnaires. Before DNA extraction, prospective study blood samples were shipped either frozen or at room temperature.

V sheds 4 bases and J sheds 4 bases, leaving 13 bases between their ends. In the germline V gene, CDR1 corresponds to SNHLY and CDR2 to FYNNEI. Reading from cysteine to phenylalanine, the CDR3 counts 14 amino acids. The read is trimmed to its CDR3 DNA, 42 bases read in frame from base 1. For this clone: Its antigen remains undetermined. No much larger clonotype is one base removed from it; base qualities were not supplied.

TCRbeta CDR3 regions were amplified from genomic DNA by means of the immunoSEQ Assay, a bias-controlled multiplex PCR. Turning to the authors' computational methods: Within the assay, amplification of reference gene primers was used to estimate how many nucleated cells each sample contained. To quantify the absolute abundance of each unique TCRbeta CDR3 rearrangement, sequence reads were collapsed and filtered. For each sample, productive Simpson clonality was calculated as the square root of Simpson's diversity index over productive rearrangements. Imported from immuneACCESS, the table was reduced by TCRdb to in-frame sequences with V and J called. These copies leave out some clones; in studies compared against another copy, an unresolved V gene accounts for under half, and the cause of the remainder is not known. D and trimming were read from the DNA, whereas the V and J calls and clone size are those reported in that table. The table for this sample lists over 350,000 clones; about 83% of them were counted only once. Clones ranked in the top ten supply roughly a tenth of the sample.

The V and J segments used are TRBV2 and TRBJ1-2; there is no confident call for the D gene. The sequence was obtained from a woman aged 50 to 65 who had recovered from COVID-19. Sequences were obtained from PBMCs or T cells enriched from blood (not recorded which). CDR3 protein: CASSVSVSSYGYTF. The nucleotide sequence reads TGTGCCAGCAGTGTATCGGTTAGCAGCTATGGCTACACCTTC.